The rows below give T cell receptor beta chains drawn from one sample of a study of OX40 agonist ivuxolimab in advanced cancers. Clones were read by immunoSEQ multiplex PCR, and TCRdb kept only the in-frame ones, dropping some. Of about 38,000 clones listed, about 74% are singletons. The material sequenced was CD4+ or CD8+ T cells sorted from blood, taken in a trial of the OX40 agonist ivuxolimab. The receptor source for this set is an adult with an advanced solid tumor such as melanoma, head and neck, liver or kidney cancer. CDR3s include the opening cysteine and the closing phenylalanine or tryptophan. A D gene is named only where the DNA matches it firmly. Not every row has a clone size; where given, it reads once, few, many or a size class.

TGCGCCAGCAGTGATCGTAAAACAGGCTCCCGGGAGGGCCGCCTGGATAGCACAGATACGCAGTATTTT	CASSDRKTGSREGRLDSTDTQYF	-	TRBD2	TRBJ2-3	TRBV10-1
TGTGCCAGCAGTGACAAGGCGGGGAGAGGGGATACGCAGTATTTT	CASSDKAGRGDTQYF	-	-	TRBJ2-3	TRBV2
TGTGCCAGCAGCGAACTAGACTACCACAATGAGCAGTTCTTC	CASSELDYHNEQFF	-	-	TRBJ2-1	TRBV9
TGTGCCAGTATGGAGGGAATCAATGAGCAGTTCTTC	CASMEGINEQFF	-	-	TRBJ2-1	TRBV19
TGTGCCAGCAGCTTAATGGGGCAGGTGGATGGCTACACCTTC	CASSLMGQVDGYTF	-	-	TRBJ1-2	TRBV11-1
TGTGCCAGCAAGTCTACCACTTGGGGGAATGAGCAGTTCTTC	CASKSTTWGNEQFF	once	-	TRBJ2-1	TRBV27
TGTGCCTGGAGTTACGGACTGATGAACACTGAAGCTTTCTTT	CAWSYGLMNTEAFF	-	-	TRBJ1-1	TRBV30
TGTGCCACCGCAGGGGGGACCCACTATGGCTACACCTTC	CATAGGTHYGYTF	-	TRBD1	TRBJ1-2	TRBV27
TGTGCCAGCAGTGAAGCGCCAGGATTCCCCGTGTATTTT	CASSEAPGFPVYF	-	-	TRBJ2-3	TRBV6-1
TGTGCCAGTAGTATTCGAGAAGATCGCCCCCAGCATTTT	CASSIREDRPQHF	few	-	TRBJ1-5	TRBV19
TGTGCCAGCAGTTACCGCCGACAGCCCAATGAAAAACTGTTTTTT	CASSYRRQPNEKLFF	-	-	TRBJ1-4	TRBV6-5
TGTGCCAGTAGCTCTGGACAGGGATTCGAGCTTAACTATGGCTACACCTTC	CASSSGQGFELNYGYTF	-	TRBD1	TRBJ1-2	TRBV19
TGCGCCAGCAGCTTGGTGGGGGCCGATCGGGGCTACACCTTC	CASSLVGADRGYTF	-	-	TRBJ1-2	TRBV5-1
TGTGCCAGTAGGCCTCTGACTGGACCCTACAATGAGCAGTTCTTC	CASRPLTGPYNEQFF	-	-	TRBJ2-1	TRBV19
TGTGCCAGCAGCTCGGGGACAGGGACCTACGAGCAGTACTTC	CASSSGTGTYEQYF	once	TRBD1	TRBJ2-7	TRBV11-3
TGTGCCAGCAGCTACGTTGACACTGAAGCTTTCTTT	CASSYVDTEAFF	few	-	TRBJ1-1	TRBV7-9
TGTGCCAGCAGCTTGGGTCAGGGGGCTTGGAACACTGAAGCTTTCTTT	CASSLGQGAWNTEAFF	few	TRBD1	TRBJ1-1	TRBV5-4
TGTGCCAGTAGTATCAAAGGTCAAAACAATCAGCCCCAGCATTTT	CASSIKGQNNQPQHF	-	-	TRBJ1-5	TRBV19